The 27 T cell receptor beta chains in this list originate from one sample, sequenced in a study of T cell responses to AZD1222 COVID-19 vaccine. Clones were read by immunoSEQ multiplex PCR, and TCRdb kept only the in-frame ones, dropping some. The sample shows 120,000 to 150,000 clones, 88% of them seen only once. The source was peripheral blood, collected on day 0 of AZD1222 vaccination. Receptor source: an adult in good health.

This chain joins TRBV13 and TRBJ1-6, with D hard to call. Germline V gives CDR1 PRHDT, CDR2 FYEKMQ (reference sequence). The CDR3 is 17 amino acids. V gave up 8 bases and J gave up 0 bases, with 17 bases separating them. CDR3 DNA sequence: TGTGCCAGCTGCGTTGGGCCCCTTTGCTCCTATAATTCACCCCTCCACTTT. Translating gives CASCVGPLCSYNSPLHF.

The chain recombines TRBV6-5 with TRBJ2-2; TRBD1 is a possible D gene (7 bases). The germline V and J ends were trimmed by 7 bases and 6 bases, with 18 bases remaining between them. Germline V CDR1 and CDR2: MNHEY, SVGAGI. The CDR3 extends over 15 amino acids. CDR3 in amino acids: CASIRGGDSAGELFF. CDR3 bases: TGTGCCAGCATAAGAGGAGGGGACAGCGCCGGGGAGCTGTTTTTT.

This clone was detected once. V usage is TRBV19 and J usage is TRBJ1-1; D is ambiguous. V lost 0 bases and J 1 base, leaving 9 bases between the germline ends. In germline, CDR1 is LNHDA, CDR2 SQIVND (reference sequence). The CDR3 totals 15 residues. CDR3 coding DNA: TGTGCCAGTAGTATAGATTCGGGAGCGAACACTGAAGCTTTCTTT. It codes for CASSIDSGANTEAFF.

This chain joins TRBV15 and TRBJ2-7, with D hard to call. Between the trimmed V and J ends, which lost 8 bases and 2 bases, there was a span of 19 bases. The length of the CDR3 is 15 residues. The germline V gene encodes CDR1 LNHNV and CDR2 YYDKDF (reference sequence). The CDR3 protein is CATGRKPEPTYEQYF. The CDR3 DNA is TGTGCCACCGGCCGAAAGCCGGAGCCTACCTACGAGCAGTACTTC.

This chain connects TRBV5-1 to TRBJ2-5; TRBD2 matches 9 bases. Per the germline V gene, CDR1 is SGHRS and CDR2 is YFSETQ. The CDR3 consists of 16 residues. The V segment lost 0 bases and the J segment 4 bases; nucleotides outside the gene matches: 7. Here the CDR3 DNA reads TGCGCCAGCAGCTTGGGGGCGCGGGGGGGCCGAGAGACCCAGTACTTC. Encoded protein: CASSLGARGGRETQYF. The full variable domain, rest sourced from reference TRBV5-1 and TRBJ2-5, is KAGVTQTPRYLIKTRGQQVTLSCSPISGHRSVSWYQQTPGQGLQFLFEYFSETQRNKGNFPGRFSGRQFSNSRSEMNVSTLELGDSALYLCASSLGARGGRETQYFGPGTRLLVL.

The chain has TRBV27 and TRBJ2-7; TRBD1 might be the D (6 bases). Germline lookup yields CDR1 MNHEY and CDR2 SMNVEV (reference sequence). CDR3 length: 12 amino acids. Trimming shortened V by 5 bases and J by 3 bases, and 8 bases separated the two germline ends. Here the CDR3 reads CASSDRYYEQYF. The CDR3 region has the DNA TGTGCCAGCAGTGACAGGTACTACGAGCAGTACTTC.

The CDR3 sequence: CATSDSGRGSEQYF. CDR3 DNA sequence: TGTGCCACCAGTGATTCCGGACGAGGCTCCGAGCAGTACTTC. The chain has TRBV24-1 and TRBJ2-7; D uncertain. Per the germline V gene, CDR1 is KGHDR and CDR2 is SFDVKD. This CDR3 has 14 amino acids. The V end lost 2 bases, the J end lost 6 bases, and 13 bases lay between the germline ends.

The rearrangement links TRBV3-1 (or the pseudogene TRBV3-2) to TRBJ1-4; no definite D call. Deletions cut 3 bases from V and 2 bases from J, with 13 bases between. Germline V gene sequence: CDR1 LGHDT, CDR2 YNNKEL (reference sequence). CDR3 length: 16 amino acids. The CDR3 here is CASSQSLGRTNEKLFF. For the CDR3, the DNA is TGTGCCAGCAGCCAGTCCCTTGGCCGCACTAATGAAAAACTGTTTTTT.

This chain links TRBV7-2 with TRBJ1-6; 9 bases are shared with TRBD1. This CDR3 comprises 15 residues. Trimming cost V 7 bases and J 8 bases; bases outside gene matches: 9. CDR1 is SGHTA, CDR2 FQGNSA, per germline. The CDR3 sequence: CASTLDGQGYSPLHF. The CDR3, as DNA: TGTGCCAGCACCCTGGACGGACAGGGGTATTCACCCCTCCACTTT.

The chain couples TRBV15 to TRBJ1-4; a possible D gene is TRBD1 (5 bases). Germline V CDR1 and CDR2: LNHNV, YYDKDF (reference sequence). V gave up 1 base and J gave up 3 bases, with 6 bases separating them. The CDR3 covers 14 residues. Here the CDR3 DNA reads TGTGCCACCAGCAGAGGACAGTCTAATGAAAAACTGTTTTTT. Translating it yields CATSRGQSNEKLFF.

V usage is TRBV10-3 and J usage is TRBJ1-5; 7 bases fit TRBD1. The CDR3 covers 14 residues. CDR1 and CDR2 from the germline V gene are ENHRY and SYGVKD. V shed 3 bases, J shed 6 bases, and the junction held 5 bases outside the gene matches. CDR3 in amino acids: CAISEQGMGQPQHF. The CDR3 DNA is TGTGCCATCAGTGAACAGGGGATGGGTCAGCCCCAGCATTTT.

This rearrangement joins TRBV2 to TRBJ2-3; the match to TRBD2 covers 12 bases. Trimming took 6 bases from V and 6 from J; bases not matched to a gene: 4. This CDR3 spans 14 amino acids. Germline V gives CDR1 SNHLY, CDR2 FYNNEI. CDR3 coding DNA: TGTGCCAGCAGGGCTAGCGGGGGGGTGGATACGCAGTATTTT. Amino acid sequence: CASRASGGVDTQYF.

The chain uses TRBV5-4 and TRBJ1-2, with D unresolved. Germline CDR1 reads SGHNT; CDR2 reads YYREEE (reference sequence). Trimming removed 4 bases from V and 7 bases from J, with 20 bases in between. The CDR3 is 15 residues long. The CDR3 sequence is CASSLDSIGYSGYTF. For the CDR3, the DNA is TGTGCCAGCAGCCTTGACTCCATAGGGTACTCTGGCTACACCTTC. Supplemented by reference TRBV5-4 and TRBJ1-2, the full variable domain reads ETGVTQSPTHLIKTRGQQVTLRCSSQSGHNTVSWYQQALGQGPQFIFQYYREEENGRGNFPPRFSGLQFPNYSSELNVNALELDDSALYLCASSLDSIGYSGYTFGSGTRLTVV.

The chain combines TRBV12-3 or TRBV12-4 with TRBJ1-2; 10 bases agree with TRBD1. The V gene end was trimmed by 4 bases and the J gene end by 7 bases; junction bases not matched to a gene: 3. The CDR3 is made up of 13 amino acids. The CDR3 coding sequence is TGTGCCAGCAGTTCCCGGGACAGGGGTGGCTACACCTTC. This gives the protein CASSSRDRGGYTF.

V and J are TRBV18 and TRBJ1-1; D not resolved. Trimming removed 1 base from V and 1 base from J, with 10 bases in between. Germline V gene lookup returns CDR1 KGHSH and CDR2 LQKENI. This CDR3 spans 15 amino acids. As DNA, the CDR3 is TGTGCCAGCTCACCACAGGCAGCTCCGAACACTGAAGCTTTCTTT. It encodes CASSPQAAPNTEAFF. The entire variable domain, with the rest obtained from reference TRBV18 and TRBJ1-1, is as follows: NAGVMQNPRHLVRRRGQEARLRCSPMKGHSHVYWYRQLPEEGLKFMVYLQKENIIDESGMPKERFSAEFPKEGPSILRIQQVVRGDSAAYFCASSPQAAPNTEAFFGQGTRLTVV.

The V gene is TRBV28, the J gene TRBJ2-7, with D perhaps TRBD1 (6 bases). V lost 5 bases, J lost 3 bases, and 17 bases lay in between. CDR1 and CDR2 from the germline V gene are MDHEN and SYDVKM. This CDR3 spans 15 amino acids. The CDR3 coding sequence is TGTGCCAGCAGTCTATCTGGACAGATCCTCTACGAGCAGTACTTC. Translated: CASSLSGQILYEQYF.

V is TRBV14 and J is TRBJ1-2; a weak D match, TRBD1 (6 bases). CDR1 and CDR2 from the germline V gene are SGHDN and FVKESK. CDR3 length: 13 residues. V lost 4 bases to trimming and J lost 8 bases, with 14 bases between them. CDR3 protein: CASSPEGRGGYTF. The CDR3 DNA is TGTGCCAGCAGCCCAGAGGGCAGGGGCGGCTACACCTTC.

V usage is TRBV15 and J usage is TRBJ2-3; D may correspond to TRBD1 or TRBD2 (5 bases each). V lost 3 bases and J 7 bases, leaving 8 bases between the germline ends. The CDR3 extends over 12 amino acids. CDR1 and CDR2 from the germline V gene are LNHNV and YYDKDF (reference sequence). The CDR3 region is CATSRGENTQYF. In DNA, the CDR3 is TGTGCCACCAGCAGGGGGGAGAATACGCAGTATTTT.

This chain joins TRBV7-2 and TRBJ2-6; tentatively, D is TRBD1 (6 bases). With 4 bases removed from V and 2 bases from J, the gap between germline ends came to 9 bases. Per germline, CDR1 SGHTA and CDR2 FQGNSA. The CDR3 consists of 15 residues. The CDR3: CASSSQGAGANVLTF. The CDR3 nucleotides are TGTGCCAGCAGCTCACAGGGTGCTGGGGCCAACGTCCTGACTTTC. The whole variable domain, filled in from reference TRBV7-2 and TRBJ2-6, reads GAGVSQSPSNKVTEKGKDVELRCDPISGHTALYWYRQSLGQGLEFLIYFQGNSAPDKSGLPSDRFSAERTGGSVSTLTIQRTQQEDSAVYLCASSSQGAGANVLTFGAGSRLTVL.

This clone came up once. V gene TRBV27 combines with J gene TRBJ1-4, with TRBD1 matching 10 bases. The V gene's germline CDR1 is MNHEY and CDR2 SMNVEV (reference sequence). The V gene end was trimmed by 4 bases and the J gene end by 3 bases; junction bases not matched to a gene: 8. The CDR3 is 17 amino acids. This chain's CDR3 is CASSSRQGAPSNEKLFF. The CDR3 coding sequence is TGTGCCAGCAGTTCCCGACAGGGGGCTCCGTCTAATGAAAAACTGTTTTTT.

V is TRBV7-9 and J is TRBJ2-3; 10 bases fit TRBD1. This CDR3 is 15 amino acids long. The germline V gene encodes CDR1 SEHNR and CDR2 FQNEAQ (reference sequence). J was trimmed by 5 bases and V by 3 bases; bases with no gene match: 5. CDR3 bases: TGTGCCAGCAGCTTGGCTGGACAGGGGGGAGATACGCAGTATTTT. Translated, it gives CASSLAGQGGDTQYF. Complete variable domain (other parts from reference TRBV7-9 and TRBJ2-3): DTGVSQNPRHKITKRGQNVTFRCDPISEHNRLYWYRQTLGQGPEFLTYFQNEAQLEKSRLLSDRFSAERPKGSFSTLEIQRTEQGDSAMYLCASSLAGQGGDTQYFGPGTRLTVL.

This CDR3 is CAWSRGQMNTEAFF. CDR3 nucleotide sequence: TGTGCCTGGAGCCGGGGACAGATGAACACTGAAGCTTTCTTT. The chain couples TRBV30 to TRBJ1-1; 7 nucleotides agree with TRBD1. Germline lookup yields CDR1 GTSNPN and CDR2 SVGIG (reference sequence). There are 14 residues in the CDR3. V lost 3 bases and J lost 0; bases outside the gene matches: 4.

The chain links TRBV7-3 to TRBJ2-1; D unresolved. Germline-derived CDR1 and CDR2 are SGHTA and FQGTGA. This CDR3 has 12 residues. V lost 2 bases to trimming and J lost 10 bases, with 9 bases between them. This CDR3 is CASSLGTGEQFF. In DNA, the CDR3 is TGTGCCAGCAGCTTAGGAACTGGGGAGCAGTTCTTC.

V gene TRBV27 combines with J gene TRBJ1-5; TRBD1 might be the D (5 bases). This CDR3 comprises 15 residues. The V end was cut by 6 bases, the J end by 3 bases, with 15 bases between. Germline assignment: CDR1 MNHEY and CDR2 SMNVEV (reference sequence). CDR3: CASSPGGTVNQPQHF. Here the CDR3 DNA reads TGTGCCAGCAGCCCGGGAGGGACGGTCAATCAGCCCCAGCATTTT.

This clone showed up just once. The gene calls are TRBV30 and TRBJ1-1; D perhaps matches TRBD1 (5 bases). Germline V CDR1 and CDR2: GTSNPN, SVGIG (reference sequence). The ends were cut back, 0 bases at V and 5 bases at J, with 10 bases in the middle. The CDR3 covers 13 residues. The CDR3 bases are TGTGCCTGGAGTGTACAGGCCGCGACTGAAGCTTTCTTT. The encoded protein is CAWSVQAATEAFF. The complete variable domain, with remaining parts taken from reference TRBV30 and TRBJ1-1, reads SQTIHQWPATLVQPVGSPLSLECTVEGTSNPNLYWYRQAAGRGLQLLFYSVGIGQISSEVPQNLSASRPQDRQFILSSKKLLLSDSGFYLCAWSVQAATEAFFGQGTRLTVV.

The chain combines TRBV4-3 with TRBJ2-4; D may be TRBD1 (5 bases). The CDR3 runs to 17 residues. V lost 1 base and J 0 bases, leaving 13 bases between the germline ends. CDR1 and CDR2 (germline): LGHNA, YSLEER. The CDR3 spells CASSQASGDRAKNIQYF. The CDR3, as DNA: TGCGCCAGCAGCCAAGCGTCCGGTGACAGAGCCAAAAACATTCAGTACTTC.

The gene calls are TRBV18 and TRBJ1-2, with 9 positions matching TRBD1. The CDR3 is 15 amino acids. After removal of 2 bases from V and 1 base from J, the junction contained 2 bases not matched to a gene. Germline-derived CDR1 and CDR2 are KGHSH and LQKENI. CDR3 sequence reads: CASSPTDRGNYGYTF. CDR3 nucleotide sequence: TGTGCCAGCTCACCAACGGACAGGGGTAACTATGGCTACACCTTC.